Listed below are T cell receptor beta chains from one sample, sequenced in a study of blood T cell repertoires in COVID-19. This table comes from immunoSEQ multiplex PCR, and its TCRdb copy is limited to in-frame clones, with some not included. The table includes around 100,000 clones, roughly four fifths detected once. The source material was peripheral blood. The receptors were sampled from a man between 60 and 75 years old with acute or convalescent COVID-19. Both conserved end residues are part of each CDR3. The order of the fields is CDR3 DNA, CDR3 protein, V gene, J gene, D gene, clone size, CDR3 length. D genes are given only for firm matches. The size entry is marked missing in some rows and otherwise reads once, few, many or a size class.

cdr3_nt: TGCGCCAGCAGCCCTCTGGCGGGGATGAACACCATATATTTT
cdr3_aa: CASSPLAGMNTIYF
v_call: TRBV4-1
j_call: TRBJ1-3
d_call: .
clone_size: once
cdr3_length: 14

cdr3_nt: TGTGCCAGCATTCCCATGACAGGGATAAACTATGGCTACACCTTC
cdr3_aa: CASIPMTGINYGYTF
v_call: TRBV6-5
j_call: TRBJ1-2
d_call: TRBD1
clone_size: .
cdr3_length: 15

cdr3_nt: TGTGCCAGCCCTGGGACAGGGGGTAATCAGCCCCAGCATTTT
cdr3_aa: CASPGTGGNQPQHF
v_call: TRBV28
j_call: TRBJ1-5
d_call: TRBD1
clone_size: .
cdr3_length: 14

cdr3_nt: TGTGCCAGCAGTTATTACAATGAGCAGTTCTTC
cdr3_aa: CASSYYNEQFF
v_call: TRBV2
j_call: TRBJ2-1
d_call: .
clone_size: .
cdr3_length: 11

cdr3_nt: TGTGCCTGGAGTGGGACAGGGGACACTGAAGCTTTCTTT
cdr3_aa: CAWSGTGDTEAFF
v_call: TRBV30
j_call: TRBJ1-1
d_call: TRBD1
clone_size: .
cdr3_length: 13

cdr3_nt: TGTGCCAGCAGTTCCACCTCCGACAGGGGAATTAACTATGGCTACACCTTC
cdr3_aa: CASSSTSDRGINYGYTF
v_call: TRBV27
j_call: TRBJ1-2
d_call: TRBD1
clone_size: .
cdr3_length: 17

cdr3_nt: TGTGCCAGCAGCTTAGAGGCTAGCGGTCTCTCCTACAATGAGCAGTTCTTC
cdr3_aa: CASSLEASGLSYNEQFF
v_call: TRBV7-6
j_call: TRBJ2-1
d_call: TRBD2
clone_size: .
cdr3_length: 17

cdr3_nt: TGCGCCAGCAGCCCCAACAGGGTCGGACAAGCTTTCTTT
cdr3_aa: CASSPNRVGQAFF
v_call: TRBV4-1
j_call: TRBJ1-1
d_call: .
clone_size: .
cdr3_length: 13

cdr3_nt: TGTGCCAGCAGCTTCCGGACAGGGAACACTGAAGCTTTCTTT
cdr3_aa: CASSFRTGNTEAFF
v_call: TRBV11-3
j_call: TRBJ1-1
d_call: TRBD1
clone_size: few
cdr3_length: 14

cdr3_nt: TGTGCCACCAGTGATCCCGGGACTGCCTCCGTGACGCAGTATTTT
cdr3_aa: CATSDPGTASVTQYF
v_call: TRBV24-1
j_call: TRBJ2-3
d_call: .
clone_size: .
cdr3_length: 15

cdr3_nt: TGTGCCAGCAGTCACTCCTACAATGAGCAGTTCTTC
cdr3_aa: CASSHSYNEQFF
v_call: TRBV6-5
j_call: TRBJ2-1
d_call: .
clone_size: .
cdr3_length: 12

cdr3_nt: TGTGCCATCAGTGCCGGGGAGCGGGGGCGATCCTACGAGCAGTACTTC
cdr3_aa: CAISAGERGRSYEQYF
v_call: TRBV10-3
j_call: TRBJ2-7
d_call: TRBD2
clone_size: .
cdr3_length: 16

cdr3_nt: TGTGCCAGCTCACCACGGAGGGACGAAAAACTGTTTTTT
cdr3_aa: CASSPRRDEKLFF
v_call: TRBV18
j_call: TRBJ1-4
d_call: .
clone_size: .
cdr3_length: 13

cdr3_nt: TGCGCCAGCAGCCAAGAGTCTAGCGGGAGGGCCCTTGAGCAGTTCTTC
cdr3_aa: CASSQESSGRALEQFF
v_call: TRBV4-3
j_call: TRBJ2-1
d_call: TRBD2
clone_size: few
cdr3_length: 16

cdr3_nt: TGTGCCAGCTCACGGACAGGTTTCTCCTACGAGCAGTACTTC
cdr3_aa: CASSRTGFSYEQYF
v_call: TRBV18
j_call: TRBJ2-7
d_call: TRBD1
clone_size: few
cdr3_length: 14

cdr3_nt: TGTGCCAGCAGCTTAACAGGGGAATATGGCTACACCTTC
cdr3_aa: CASSLTGEYGYTF
v_call: TRBV7-2
j_call: TRBJ1-2
d_call: TRBD1
clone_size: .
cdr3_length: 13

cdr3_nt: TGTGCCAGTAAATCCGGGGGCCAGTACTTC
cdr3_aa: CASKSGGQYF
v_call: TRBV2
j_call: TRBJ2-5
d_call: .
clone_size: .
cdr3_length: 10

cdr3_nt: TGCGCCAGCAGCTTGGCCGTGGGGCCGGGCACTGAAGCTTTCTTT
cdr3_aa: CASSLAVGPGTEAFF
v_call: TRBV5-1
j_call: TRBJ1-1
d_call: .
clone_size: .
cdr3_length: 15

cdr3_nt: TGTGCCAGCACCGGCAGGGGGTTCTATGGCTACACCTTC
cdr3_aa: CASTGRGFYGYTF
v_call: TRBV6-5
j_call: TRBJ1-2
d_call: TRBD1
clone_size: .
cdr3_length: 13

cdr3_nt: TGTGCCAGCAGCTGGGACAGGGTCTTAGGGAATGAGCAGTTCTTC
cdr3_aa: CASSWDRVLGNEQFF
v_call: TRBV5-4
j_call: TRBJ2-1
d_call: TRBD1
clone_size: few
cdr3_length: 15

cdr3_nt: TGTGCCAGCAGTTACTCGAAACAGGGGGCTTCCTACGAGCAGTACTTC
cdr3_aa: CASSYSKQGASYEQYF
v_call: TRBV6-5
j_call: TRBJ2-7
d_call: TRBD1
clone_size: .
cdr3_length: 16

cdr3_nt: TGTGCCAGCAGCGCAGGGGCTGAAAAACTGTTTTTT
cdr3_aa: CASSAGAEKLFF
v_call: TRBV7-6
j_call: TRBJ1-4
d_call: .
clone_size: .
cdr3_length: 12

cdr3_nt: TGTGCCTGGAGTGTACTAGCGCGCTCCTACAATGAGCAGTTCTTC
cdr3_aa: CAWSVLARSYNEQFF
v_call: TRBV30
j_call: TRBJ2-1
d_call: TRBD2
clone_size: .
cdr3_length: 15

cdr3_nt: TGCAGCGTTGAAGGGGCTAGCGGGAGTTCCTACGAGCAGTACTTC
cdr3_aa: CSVEGASGSSYEQYF
v_call: TRBV29-1
j_call: TRBJ2-7
d_call: TRBD2
clone_size: .
cdr3_length: 15

cdr3_nt: TGTGCCACCAGCAGAGATACACTAGCGGGAGTCTCCTACGAGCAGTACTTC
cdr3_aa: CATSRDTLAGVSYEQYF
v_call: TRBV15
j_call: TRBJ2-7
d_call: TRBD2
clone_size: .
cdr3_length: 17